The rows below give T cell receptor beta chains drawn from one sample of a study of blood T cell repertoires in COVID-19. Sequencing was performed with immunoSEQ multiplex PCR; in TCRdb, only in-frame clones are kept and a portion is missing. The sample has fewer than 400,000 clones, over 80% seen once; the top ten hold about 5%. Sequencing was carried out using PBMCs or T cells enriched from blood (not recorded which). Receptors were obtained from a man younger than 45 who had recovered from COVID-19. The CDR3 runs from the conserved cysteine through the conserved F or W. D genes are given only for firm matches. Not all rows give a size; the values are once, few, many and, for expanded clones, a class.

TRBJ1-4 TRBV24-1 - - CATSDSQGINEKLFF TGTGCCACCAGTGATTCCCAGGGGATAAATGAAAAACTGTTTTTT
TRBJ1-1 TRBV7-9 TRBD1 - CASSFGQAVRNTEAFF TGTGCCAGCAGCTTCGGACAGGCGGTACGGAACACTGAAGCTTTCTTT
TRBJ2-3 TRBV5-4 TRBD2 - CASSLPRGSGDATDTQYF TGTGCCAGCAGCTTGCCCCGAGGTAGCGGGGATGCCACAGATACGCAGTATTTT
TRBJ1-5 TRBV30 TRBD1 - CAWSDRGRGNQPQHF TGTGCCTGGAGTGACAGGGGGCGCGGCAATCAGCCCCAGCATTTT
TRBJ2-7 TRBV27 - - CASSLSMTGAYEQYF TGTGCCAGCAGTTTATCTATGACTGGAGCCTACGAGCAGTACTTC
TRBJ2-6 TRBV29-1 TRBD2 - CSALAGGNSGANVLTF TGCAGCGCTTTAGCGGGGGGAAACTCTGGGGCCAACGTCCTGACTTTC
TRBJ2-1 TRBV9 - - CASSVEQGSYNEQFF TGTGCCAGCAGCGTAGAGCAGGGATCCTACAATGAGCAGTTCTTC
TRBJ2-1 TRBV18 TRBD2 few CASQRGLSSYNEQFF TGTGCCAGCCAGCGGGGGTTGAGCTCCTACAATGAGCAGTTCTTC
TRBJ2-1 TRBV5-1 TRBD1 - CASSLVPRGQGMRHNEQFF TGCGCCAGCAGCTTGGTACCCCGGGGACAGGGGATGAGGCACAATGAGCAGTTCTTC
TRBJ1-2 TRBV10-3 - - CAIMGPAGEDYGYTF TGTGCCATCATGGGCCCAGCAGGTGAAGACTATGGCTACACCTTC
TRBJ2-5 TRBV25-1 - - CASSESMGSYQETQYF TGTGCCAGCAGTGAATCTATGGGGAGCTACCAAGAGACCCAGTACTTC
TRBJ1-6 TRBV6-5 - - CASSVTENSPLHF TGTGCCAGCAGCGTTACAGAAAATTCACCCCTCCACTTT
TRBJ2-2 TRBV19 TRBD2 once CASGLAGNTGELFF TGTGCCAGTGGACTAGCGGGGAACACCGGGGAGCTGTTTTTT
TRBJ2-1 TRBV9 TRBD2 - CASSETGTSGHEQFF TGTGCCAGCAGCGAAACCGGGACTAGCGGGCATGAGCAGTTCTTC
TRBJ2-7 TRBV27 - - CASSFQGPSYEQYF TGTGCCAGCAGTTTCCAGGGTCCATCCTACGAGCAGTACTTC
TRBJ2-7 TRBV30 - - CAWSQGPSPTYEQYF TGTGCCTGGAGTCAGGGGCCCTCCCCAACCTACGAGCAGTACTTC
TRBJ1-1 TRBV6-1 - - CASSSASQGYTEAFF TGTGCCAGCAGCTCCGCATCCCAGGGATACACTGAAGCTTTCTTT
TRBJ1-5 TRBV7-8 TRBD1 - CASSGLGQGSGPQHF TGTGCCAGCAGCGGACTCGGACAGGGGTCTGGGCCCCAGCATTTT
TRBJ2-7 TRBV15 TRBD2 - CATSFGPSGGYEQYF TGTGCCACCAGCTTCGGTCCTAGCGGGGGCTACGAGCAGTACTTC
TRBJ2-3 TRBV6-6 TRBD2 - CASSPSLAGVTSDTQYF TGTGCCAGCAGTCCCTCCCTAGCGGGGGTAACCTCAGATACGCAGTATTTT
TRBJ1-2 TRBV28 TRBD1 - CASSLNTGGYGYTF TGTGCCAGCAGTTTAAACACAGGGGGCTATGGCTACACCTTC
TRBJ2-5 TRBV2 - - CATTELAGETQYF TGTGCCACCACTGAACTAGCCGGGGAGACCCAGTACTTC
TRBJ1-2 TRBV6-1 TRBD1 - CASSETNTGGPYGYTF TGTGCCAGCAGTGAAACCAATACAGGGGGGCCCTATGGCTACACCTTC
TRBJ1-1 TRBV18 TRBD1 - CASSPQTLQGVGTEAFF TGTGCCAGCTCACCCCAAACACTCCAGGGGGTTGGCACTGAAGCTTTCTTT
TRBJ2-7 TRBV5-1 TRBD1 few CASSQLGTGVSYEQYF TGCGCCAGCAGCCAGTTAGGTACAGGGGTCTCCTACGAGCAGTACTTC
TRBJ1-5 TRBV3-1/TRBV3-2 TRBD1 - CASSRSGTGEQPQHF TGTGCCAGCAGCCGGTCCGGGACAGGGGAGCAGCCCCAGCATTTT
TRBJ1-3 TRBV13 TRBD1 - CASSLGQGTNTIYF TGTGCCAGCAGCTTAGGACAGGGGACAAACACCATATATTTT
TRBJ1-2 TRBV9 TRBD1 - CASSVGGDRGQDYTF TGTGCCAGCAGCGTAGGAGGCGACAGGGGGCAAGACTACACCTTC
TRBJ2-1 TRBV6-5 TRBD2 - CASRGSGGALNEQFF TGTGCCAGCAGGGGTAGCGGGGGGGCCTTAAATGAGCAGTTCTTC
TRBJ2-2 TRBV7-3 TRBD2 - CASSLGTSGHGELFF TGTGCCAGCAGCTTAGGGACTAGCGGTCACGGGGAGCTGTTTTTT
TRBJ1-5 TRBV18 TRBD1 - CASSPGQSNQPQHF TGTGCCAGCTCACCGGGACAGAGCAATCAGCCCCAGCATTTT
TRBJ2-7 TRBV5-4 - - CASSLTGTYEQYF TGTGCCAGCAGCTTGACAGGTACCTACGAGCAGTACTTC
TRBJ1-5 TRBV19 - - CASSIRGLYSNQPQHF TGTGCCAGTAGTATTAGGGGGTTGTATAGCAATCAGCCCCAGCATTTT
TRBJ2-7 TRBV2 - - CASSQIRDYEQYF TGTGCCAGCAGTCAAATCAGGGACTACGAGCAGTACTTC
TRBJ2-3 TRBV6-5 - - CAISPSTDTQYF TGTGCGATTAGCCCTAGCACAGATACGCAGTATTTT
TRBJ2-1 TRBV29-1 - - CSVVDNGGNEQFF TGCAGCGTCGTGGACAACGGGGGCAATGAGCAGTTCTTC
TRBJ2-5 TRBV5-4 - - CASSLAAGLQETQYF TGTGCCAGCAGCTTGGCCGCAGGGCTCCAAGAGACCCAGTACTTC
TRBJ2-1 TRBV4-2 - - CASSQDATAGEQFF TGTGCCAGCAGCCAAGACGCGACGGCGGGTGAGCAGTTCTTC
TRBJ1-1 TRBV9 TRBD1 - CASSVVETGPNTEAFF TGTGCCAGCAGCGTAGTGGAGACAGGGCCGAACACTGAAGCTTTCTTT
TRBJ2-2 TRBV5-1 TRBD2 - CASSSSAGGYTGELFF TGCGCCAGCAGCTCTTCAGCGGGGGGGTACACCGGGGAGCTGTTTTTT
TRBJ1-1 TRBV9 - - CASSRAGAIGTEAFF TGTGCCAGCAGTAGAGCGGGGGCGATTGGGACTGAAGCTTTCTTT
TRBJ2-1 TRBV11-3 - - CASSWQGAYNEQFF TGTGCCAGCAGCTGGCAGGGTGCCTACAATGAGCAGTTCTTC
TRBJ1-3 TRBV9 - - CASSVGVPSSGNTIYF TGTGCCAGCAGCGTAGGCGTCCCGAGCTCTGGAAACACCATATATTTT
TRBJ2-5 TRBV28 TRBD2 once CASEGLAALQETQYF TGTGCCAGCGAAGGTCTAGCGGCTCTCCAAGAGACCCAGTACTTC
TRBJ2-1 TRBV19 - once CASSLRLDSYNEQFF TGTGCCAGTAGTCTCAGACTAGATTCCTACAATGAGCAGTTCTTC
TRBJ1-2 TRBV5-1 TRBD1 - CASSLAGRGPYGYTF TGCGCCAGCAGCTTGGCTGGCAGGGGGCCGTATGGCTACACCTTC
TRBJ1-5 TRBV7-9 - - CASSLRAGENQPQHF TGTGCCAGCAGCTTAAGGGCAGGGGAGAATCAGCCCCAGCATTTT
TRBJ2-3 TRBV11-2 TRBD1 - CASSLWTGGAGSDTQYF TGTGCCAGCAGCCTTTGGACAGGGGGCGCCGGCTCAGATACGCAGTATTTT
TRBJ2-7 TRBV7-9 TRBD2 - CASSQTSGPYEQYF TGTGCCAGCAGCCAAACTAGCGGCCCCTACGAGCAGTACTTC
TRBJ2-4 TRBV5-4 TRBD1 - CASSLQGAQNIQYF TGTGCCAGCAGCTTGCAGGGGGCCCAAAACATTCAGTACTTC
TRBJ2-7 TRBV11-2 - - CASSLELGYYEQYF TGTGCCAGCAGCTTAGAGTTGGGCTACTACGAGCAGTACTTC
TRBJ1-5 TRBV21-1 - - CASSFQGALQPQHF TGTGCCAGCAGCTTTCAGGGGGCCCTTCAGCCCCAGCATTTT
TRBJ2-3 TRBV2 - - CASSPITSTDTQYF TGTGCCAGCAGTCCCATCACTAGCACAGATACGCAGTATTTT